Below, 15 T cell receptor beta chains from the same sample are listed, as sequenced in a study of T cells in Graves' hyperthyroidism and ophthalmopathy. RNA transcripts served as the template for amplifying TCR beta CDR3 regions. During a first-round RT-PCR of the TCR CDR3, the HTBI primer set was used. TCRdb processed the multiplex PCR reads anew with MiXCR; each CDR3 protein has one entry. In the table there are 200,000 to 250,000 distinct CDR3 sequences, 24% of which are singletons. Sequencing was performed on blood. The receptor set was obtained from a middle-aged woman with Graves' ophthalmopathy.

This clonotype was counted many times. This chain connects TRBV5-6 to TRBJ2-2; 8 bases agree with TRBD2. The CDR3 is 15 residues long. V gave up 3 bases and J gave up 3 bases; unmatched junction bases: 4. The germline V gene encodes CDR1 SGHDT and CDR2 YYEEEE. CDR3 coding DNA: TGTGCCAGCAGCTCAACTAGCGGATACACCGGGGAGCTGTTTTTT. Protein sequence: CASSSTSGYTGELFF.

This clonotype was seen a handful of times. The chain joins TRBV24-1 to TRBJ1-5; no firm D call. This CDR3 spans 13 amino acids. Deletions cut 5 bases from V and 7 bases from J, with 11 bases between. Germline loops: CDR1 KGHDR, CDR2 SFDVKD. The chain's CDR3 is CATSGGSWQPQHF. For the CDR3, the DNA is TGTGCCACCAGTGGCGGGTCGTGGCAGCCCCAGCATTTT.

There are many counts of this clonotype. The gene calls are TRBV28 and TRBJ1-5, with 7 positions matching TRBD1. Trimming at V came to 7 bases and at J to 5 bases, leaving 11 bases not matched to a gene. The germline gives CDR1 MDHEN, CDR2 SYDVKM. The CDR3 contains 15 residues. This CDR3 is CASIHRGSQYQPQHF. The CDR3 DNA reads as TGTGCCAGCATACACAGGGGAAGTCAATATCAGCCCCAGCATTTT.

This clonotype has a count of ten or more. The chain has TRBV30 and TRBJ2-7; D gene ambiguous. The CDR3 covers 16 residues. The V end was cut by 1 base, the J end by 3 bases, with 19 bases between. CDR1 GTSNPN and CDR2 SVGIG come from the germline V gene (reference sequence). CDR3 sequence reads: CAWSDPHRVGSYEQYF. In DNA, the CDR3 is TGTGCCTGGAGTGACCCCCATAGGGTGGGAAGCTACGAGCAGTACTTC.

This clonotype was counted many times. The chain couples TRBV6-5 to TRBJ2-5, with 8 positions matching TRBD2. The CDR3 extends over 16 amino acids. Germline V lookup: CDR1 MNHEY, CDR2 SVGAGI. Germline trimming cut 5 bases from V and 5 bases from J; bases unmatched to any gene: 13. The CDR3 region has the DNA TGTGCCAGCAGTCCCGGGGTCGCGGGAGGTATGGAGACCCAGTACTTC. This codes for CASSPGVAGGMETQYF.

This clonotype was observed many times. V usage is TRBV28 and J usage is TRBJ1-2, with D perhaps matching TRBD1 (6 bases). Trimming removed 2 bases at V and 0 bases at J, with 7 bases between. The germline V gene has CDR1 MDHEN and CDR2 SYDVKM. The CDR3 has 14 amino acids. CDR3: CASSLRTANYGYTF. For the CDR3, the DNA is TGTGCCAGCAGTTTACGGACAGCTAACTATGGCTACACCTTC.

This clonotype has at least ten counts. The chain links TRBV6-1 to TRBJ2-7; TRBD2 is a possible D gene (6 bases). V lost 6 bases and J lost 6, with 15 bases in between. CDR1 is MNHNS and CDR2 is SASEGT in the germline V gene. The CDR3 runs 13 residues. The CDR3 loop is CASSRDSYSEQYF. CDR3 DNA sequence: TGTGCCAGCAGCCGGGACTCCTACTCCGAGCAGTACTTC.

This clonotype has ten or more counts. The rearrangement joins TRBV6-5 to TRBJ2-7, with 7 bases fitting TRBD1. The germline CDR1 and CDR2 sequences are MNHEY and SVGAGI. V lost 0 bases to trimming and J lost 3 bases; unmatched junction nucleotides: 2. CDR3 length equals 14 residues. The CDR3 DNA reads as TGTGCCAGCAGTTACTCGGGACAGAACTACGAGCAGTACTTC. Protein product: CASSYSGQNYEQYF.

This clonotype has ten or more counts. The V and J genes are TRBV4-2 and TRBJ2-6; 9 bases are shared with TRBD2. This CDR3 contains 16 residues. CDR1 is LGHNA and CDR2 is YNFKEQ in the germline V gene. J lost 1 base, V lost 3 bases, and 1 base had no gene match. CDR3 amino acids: CASSQGLASGANVLTF. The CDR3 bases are TGTGCCAGCAGCCAGGGACTAGCTTCTGGGGCCAACGTCCTGACTTTC.

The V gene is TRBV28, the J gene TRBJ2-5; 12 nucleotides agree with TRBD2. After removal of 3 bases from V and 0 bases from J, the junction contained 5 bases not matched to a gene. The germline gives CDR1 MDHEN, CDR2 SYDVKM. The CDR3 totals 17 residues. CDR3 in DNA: TGTGCCAGCAGTTTCCCCAGACTAGCGGGAGACCAAGAGACCCAGTACTTC. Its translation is CASSFPRLAGDQETQYF.

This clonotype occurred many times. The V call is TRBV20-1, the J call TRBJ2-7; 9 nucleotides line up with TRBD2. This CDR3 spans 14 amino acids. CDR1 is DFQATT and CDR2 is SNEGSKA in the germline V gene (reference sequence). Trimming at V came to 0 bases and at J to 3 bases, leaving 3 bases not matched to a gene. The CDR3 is CSARDLAGIYEQYF. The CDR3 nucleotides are TGCAGTGCTAGAGATCTAGCGGGAATCTACGAGCAGTACTTC.

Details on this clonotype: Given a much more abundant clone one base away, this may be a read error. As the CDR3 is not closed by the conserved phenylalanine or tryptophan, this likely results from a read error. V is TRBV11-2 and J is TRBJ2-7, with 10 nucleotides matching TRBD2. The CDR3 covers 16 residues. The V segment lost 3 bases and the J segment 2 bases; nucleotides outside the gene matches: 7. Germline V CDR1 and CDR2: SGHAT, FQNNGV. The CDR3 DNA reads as TGTGCCAGCAGCTTGGAACCTAGCGGGAGTCCCTACGAGCAGTACCTC. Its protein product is CASSLEPSGSPYEQYL.

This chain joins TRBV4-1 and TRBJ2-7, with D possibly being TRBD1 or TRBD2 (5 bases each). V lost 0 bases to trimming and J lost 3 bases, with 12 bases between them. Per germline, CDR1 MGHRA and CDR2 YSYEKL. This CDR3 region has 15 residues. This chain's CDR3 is CASSQEFGGLYEQYF. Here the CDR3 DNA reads TGCGCCAGCAGCCAAGAATTTGGGGGTCTCTACGAGCAGTACTTC.

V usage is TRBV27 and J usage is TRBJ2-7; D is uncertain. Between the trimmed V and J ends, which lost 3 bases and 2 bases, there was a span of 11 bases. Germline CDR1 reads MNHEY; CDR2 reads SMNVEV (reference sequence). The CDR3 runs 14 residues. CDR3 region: CASSFQVPAYEQYF. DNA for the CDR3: TGTGCCAGCAGTTTCCAAGTCCCGGCCTACGAGCAGTACTTC.

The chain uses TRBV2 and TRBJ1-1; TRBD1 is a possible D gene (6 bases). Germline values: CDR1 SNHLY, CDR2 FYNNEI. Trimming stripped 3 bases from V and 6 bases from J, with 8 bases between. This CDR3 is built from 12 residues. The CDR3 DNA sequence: TGTGCCAGCAGTGATGGGGGGCCTGAAGCTTTCTTT. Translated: CASSDGGPEAFF. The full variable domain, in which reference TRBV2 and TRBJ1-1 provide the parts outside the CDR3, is EPEVTQTPSHQVTQMGQEVILRCVPISNHLYFYWYRQILGQKVEFLVSFYNNEISEKSEIFDDQFSVERPDGSNFTLKIRSTKLEDSAMYFCASSDGGPEAFFGQGTRLTVV.